Detailed here is one TCR beta chain. The target antigen is unknown. The sample belongs to a study of cytomegalovirus exposure and HLA in healthy donors. Overall study context: Of 300 to 500 genotyped donors, more than 65% grouped in the Caucasian-associated ancestry cluster.

Whole-study findings and limits: According to an earlier analysis, most TCR beta V segments yielded productive rearrangements about 87% or about 30% of the time.

The PCR had 60 Vbeta and 13 Jbeta primers. Libraries were prepared by immunoSEQ multiplex PCR; TCRdb keeps only in-frame clonotypes and omits some of them. The table has about 130,000 clones, 15% to 20% seen once. The CDR3 contains 14 residues. Germline values: CDR1 GTSNPN, CDR2 SVGIG (reference sequence). V lost 0 bases and J 10 bases, leaving 13 bases between the germline ends. This sequence joins TRBV30 and TRBJ1-6, with D maybe TRBD1 (6 bases). This sequence was found in a female donor in good health and CMV-seropositive. Input material: PBMCs. The CDR3 coding sequence is TGTGCCTGGAGTGTTACCAGGGGAGAGTCACCCCTCCACTTT. This codes for CAWSVTRGESPLHF. The entire variable domain, with the rest obtained from reference TRBV30 and TRBJ1-6, is as follows: SQTIHQWPATLVQPVGSPLSLECTVEGTSNPNLYWYRQAAGRGLQLLFYSVGIGQISSEVPQNLSASRPQDRQFILSSKKLLLSDSGFYLCAWSVTRGESPLHFGNGTRLTVT.